The following is a T cell receptor (beta chain) sequence with its context. This clonotype showed up many times. Its specific antigen is unknown. The sample holds no much larger clone one base away, and base qualities are not on file. The sample comes from a study of regulatory T cells in long-lasting Graves disease (dated by TCRdb to the early 2020s). For the study in its entirety: Newly diagnosed Graves' disease patients had taken antithyroid drugs for less than 3 months. Peripheral blood TCR sequencing and RNA sequencing compared persistent Graves' disease patients with newly diagnosed Graves' disease patients. The study took place in China and was registered as a clinical trial. A total of about 33 samples underwent TCR sequencing, from 13 patients with persistent Graves' disease and 20 or so patients with newly diagnosed Graves' disease. Broader findings and caveats from the paper: Lower TCR Shannon entropy and fewer highly expanded clones were observed in persistent Graves' disease patients than in newly diagnosed patients, which suggested clonal expansion. The study examined only peripheral blood because the primary lesion, thyroid tissue, could not be accessed. Sequencing and analysis were limited to the TCR beta chain. More public clonotypes were shared among persistent patients (2,741) than among newly diagnosed patients (966). TRBV28, TRBJ1-2 and TRBJ2-5 were preferentially used in persistent disease, while TRBV20-1 and TRBJ2-1 were favored in newly diagnosed disease. The authors acknowledged the small sample size as a limitation that may reduce accuracy.

There are 12 amino acids in the CDR3, from cysteine to phenylalanine inclusive. The entry retains the CDR3 DNA only, 36 bases that are in frame from base 1. Trimming at the junction amounts to 5 bases on V and 3 bases on J, and the germline ends lie 7 bases apart. The intended sense of this specimen's time point label: newly diagnosed GD, antithyroid drugs for less than 3 months. For both TCR sequencing and RNA sequencing, RNA was extracted from PBMCs in TRIzol. Graves' disease was diagnosed according to American Thyroid Association guidelines. Patients for the study were recruited at an endocrinology department in Xi'an, China. From each patient, around 8.3 milliliters of peripheral blood was collected into an EDTA anticoagulant tube. Ficoll Paque Plus density gradient separation was used to isolate PBMCs, and no additional T cell sorting was done. An Agilent 2100 Bioanalyzer and agarose gel were used to check RNA quality, while a NanoDrop 2000 measured RNA concentration.

The receptor library was made with multiplex PCR. The sample was run on an Illumina HiSeq 4000. CDR3 regions were amplified by Arm-PCR with iRepertoire HTBI primers to construct TCR beta libraries. PCR products were gel purified before sequencing. The original methods were these. A total of fewer than 80 TRBV and about 13 TRBJ segments were identified across samples and were used for gene usage analysis of CDR3 amino acid clonotypes. COPE and FqMerger were used to merge filtered high-quality paired reads into contigs. BLAST was used to align contigs to IMGT TRBV, TRBD and TRBJ reference genes, with CDR3 defined following IMGT. Any clonotype with a frequency above 0.1% was counted as a highly expanded clone. Shannon entropy was used to measure repertoire diversity, and the Gini coefficient was used to measure V-J evenness. Clonotypes shared by more than one individual were considered public. Through fastp at Q25 and MiXCR, TCRdb rebuilt clones from the public reads, retaining in-frame beta chains. Entries are consolidated by CDR3 protein sequence, retaining the most common genes and DNA. The authors' filters were not applied to this entry. This sample comprises approximately 540,000 distinct CDR3 sequences, approximately 12% of them detected only once. The top ten hold roughly 8.2% of the sample.

These same data were also listed under a study on T cells in Graves' hyperthyroidism and ophthalmopathy. The second study's authors report: Stable Graves' hyperthyroidism was defined as no progression to ophthalmopathy during 18 months of follow-up. Hyperthyroidism patients were aged 18 to 65 years and newly diagnosed, with disease duration of less than 2 months. Any patient with an uncontrolled infection, another autoimmune disease, pregnancy or lactation was excluded. Diagnoses were established on the basis of clinical symptoms, serum thyroxine and TRAb, thyroid ultrasound, and orbital computed tomography. For the first round of RT-PCR on the TCR CDR3, the HTBI primer set was used together with the Qiagen OneStep RT-PCR kit. Blood samples also contained most of the expanded thyroid clonotypes (frequency above 0.001), which suggests that blood repertoires may reflect thyroid immune responses. A model built on a 13 V-J signature distinguished ophthalmopathy from stable hyperthyroidism, reaching roughly 88% sensitivity and around 81% specificity in cross-validation and 80%/75% in testing. During validation, the model predicted progression to ophthalmopathy a median of roughly six months ahead of onset, with just under 71% sensitivity and around 73% specificity. TCR V-J signatures able to tell the groups apart were searched for in a discovery cohort of 100 or so patients, of whom 40 to 45 had Graves' ophthalmopathy and roughly 57 had stable Graves' hyperthyroidism. Prospective prediction of ophthalmopathy was tested in an independent validation cohort of fewer than 20 hyperthyroidism patients and some 17 patients who later progressed to ophthalmopathy. The 100 discovery patients were randomly split 7:3 into training and test sets. The study also compared thyroid tissue and blood T-cell repertoires from more than five Graves' hyperthyroidism patients. After sampling, hyperthyroidism patients received methimazole starting at 30 mg daily, and ophthalmopathy patients received high-dose intravenous methylprednisolone. Libraries were constructed in a second round of multiplex PCR, after which size selection and purification were carried out. Paired-end sequencing of the libraries was performed with 100 bp reads on an Illumina HiSeq2000. Raw data were processed with SOAPnuke, discarding reads with adapters, uncalled bases, mean Phred below 15, or no exact constant-primer or identifier match. High-quality paired reads were merged using COPE v1.2.5, and each unique nucleotide sequence was defined as a clonotype. MiTCR v1.1 was used to align clonotypes to the IMGT TRBV, TRBD and TRBJ reference segments. The analysis included only V-J combinations with a frequency above 0.0001, which together covered over 98% of the repertoires. A TCS score was defined as the ratio of F50 (clonal expansion) to E x V (chaos), with BLOSUM62-based TCRdist applied between CDR3 peptides within each V-J. Welch's t-statistics and random forest reduced several hundred V-J features to around 14, which were used in a naive Bayes classifier (R e1071). No statistical method was used to set the sample size in advance, and investigators knew the group allocation. TCR Vbeta CDR3 sequencing of approximately 140 peripheral blood samples (about 45 ophthalmopathy, roughly 72 hyperthyroidism and some 17 progressor patients) is reported in the paper.

This TCR came from a young woman with Graves disease. Donor details come from another sample of the same person, matched by shared clones. The chain employs TRBV12-3 or TRBV12-4 and TRBJ1-1; the D gene identity is not certain. The sample consisted of peripheral blood mononuclear cells (PBMCs), taken at new diagnosis, from a patient treated with antithyroid drugs. CDR3 sequence: CASSPFYTEAFF. The bases are TGTGCCAGCAGTCCCTTTTACACTGAAGCTTTCTTT.